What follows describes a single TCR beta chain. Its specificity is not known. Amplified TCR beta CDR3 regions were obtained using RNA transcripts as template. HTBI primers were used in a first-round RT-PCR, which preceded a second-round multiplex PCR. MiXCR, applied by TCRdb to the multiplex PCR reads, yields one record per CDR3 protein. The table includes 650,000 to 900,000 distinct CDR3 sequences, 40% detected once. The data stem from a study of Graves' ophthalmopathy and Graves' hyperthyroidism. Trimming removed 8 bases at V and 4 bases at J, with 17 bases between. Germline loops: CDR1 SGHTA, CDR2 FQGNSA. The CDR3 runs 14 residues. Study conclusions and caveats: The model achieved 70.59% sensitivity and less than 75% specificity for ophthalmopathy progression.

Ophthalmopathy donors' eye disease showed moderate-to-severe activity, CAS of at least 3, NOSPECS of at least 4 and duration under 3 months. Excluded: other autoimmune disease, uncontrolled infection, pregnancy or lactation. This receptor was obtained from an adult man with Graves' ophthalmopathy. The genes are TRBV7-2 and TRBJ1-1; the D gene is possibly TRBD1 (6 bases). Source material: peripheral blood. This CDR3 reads CASQLKGGGTEAFF. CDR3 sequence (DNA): TGTGCCAGCCAACTGAAAGGGGGGGGCACTGAAGCTTTCTTT.